The 30 T cell receptor beta chains below all came from one sample that was sequenced in a study of cytomegalovirus exposure and HLA in healthy donors. PCR was performed using 60 Vbeta and 13 Jbeta primers. Sequencing used immunoSEQ multiplex PCR; TCRdb keeps in-frame clones, though not all of them. The sample has about 83,000 clones; more than 80% are singletons. Sequencing used PBMCs. The source is a young woman in good health and CMV-seronegative.

The CDR3: CASSETGPSYGYTF. CDR3 DNA: TGTGCCAGCAGTGAAACAGGACCCAGTTATGGCTACACCTTC. The chain uses TRBV2 and TRBJ1-2; D is perhaps TRBD1 (5 bases). This CDR3 is built from 14 residues. The V and J ends lost 2 bases and 5 bases respectively, with 12 bases between them. The V gene's germline CDR1 is SNHLY and CDR2 FYNNEI.

This clone appeared a few times. J is TRBJ2-7 and V is TRBV10-3; the match to TRBD2 covers 9 bases. There are 14 residues in the CDR3. V was pared by 0 bases and J by 4 bases, with 1 base of the junction left unmatched. In germline, CDR1 is ENHRY, CDR2 SYGVKD. The CDR3 loop is CAISESSGSYEQYF. CDR3 coding DNA: TGTGCCATCAGTGAGTCTAGCGGGAGTTACGAGCAGTACTTC.

The CDR3: CASSPPVSTQYF. The CDR3 bases are TGTGCCAGCAGCCCCCCAGTCTCTACGCAGTATTTT. V and J are TRBV7-6 and TRBJ2-3; D unclear. From germline, CDR1 is SGHVS and CDR2 FNYEAQ. This CDR3 spans 12 amino acids. Trimming took off 5 bases at V and 8 bases at J, with 11 bases between the two ends. Based on the CDR3 plus reference TRBV7-6 and TRBJ2-3, the full variable domain is GAGVSQSPRYKVTKRGQDVALRCDPISGHVSLYWYRQALGQGPEFLTYFNYEAQQDKSGLPNDRFSAERPEGSISTLTIQRTEQRDSAMYRCASSPPVSTQYFGPGTRLTVL.

The table lists this clone with a few counts. CDR3 sequence reads: CASSTGTDFREQYF. As DNA, the CDR3 is TGCGCCAGCAGCACCGGGACAGACTTTCGCGAGCAGTACTTC. This sequence joins TRBV4-3 and TRBJ2-7, with 7 nucleotides matching TRBD1. Germline assignment: CDR1 LGHNA and CDR2 YSLEER. This CDR3 has 14 amino acids. With V trimmed by 5 bases and J by 6 bases, 10 bases remained unmatched.

The chain couples TRBV28 to TRBJ2-5; no reliable D call. The germline V gene encodes CDR1 MDHEN and CDR2 SYDVKM. CDR3 length: 13 residues. V lost 1 base and J lost 0, with 3 bases in between. CDR3 sequence: CASSLYYQETQYF. The CDR3 nucleotides are TGTGCCAGCAGTTTATACTACCAAGAGACCCAGTACTTC.

V and J are TRBV18 and TRBJ1-4; 7 nucleotides agree with TRBD1. The junction had 10 bases not matched to a gene; V was cut back by 4 bases and J by 5 bases. The germline V gene has CDR1 KGHSH and CDR2 LQKENI. This CDR3 comprises 16 residues. The DNA for the CDR3 is TGTGCCAGCTCACAACAAGAGACAGGGATAAATGAAAAACTGTTTTTT. The encoded protein is CASSQQETGINEKLFF.

This clone occurred once. The chain employs TRBV18 and TRBJ1-4, with D perhaps TRBD1 (5 bases). Germline V gene sequence: CDR1 KGHSH, CDR2 LQKENI. V lost 11 bases to trimming and J lost 8 bases, with 30 bases between them. This CDR3 is 17 amino acids long. The CDR3 loop is CAQWGPRRDGRKEKLFF. The CDR3 DNA sequence: TGTGCCCAGTGGGGCCCCAGGCGGGACGGGAGGAAAGAAAAACTGTTTTTT.

The chain recombines TRBV19 with TRBJ1-3; a possible D gene is TRBD1 (6 bases). This CDR3 is built from 15 residues. Germline lookup yields CDR1 LNHDA and CDR2 SQIVND (reference sequence). V lost 5 bases and J lost 1, with 12 bases in between. The CDR3 DNA is TGTGCCAGTAGTGCATCACAGGGTTCTGGAAACACCATATATTTT. This gives the protein CASSASQGSGNTIYF.

The chain links TRBV5-6 to TRBJ2-7, with 7 bases identical to TRBD2. V lost 4 bases to trimming and J lost 4 bases; unmatched junction nucleotides: 11. Germline V lookup: CDR1 SGHDT, CDR2 YYEEEE. The CDR3 is 15 amino acids. The CDR3 spells CASSRPGGRVYEQYF. The CDR3 DNA is TGTGCCAGCAGCCGCCCGGGGGGAAGAGTTTACGAGCAGTACTTC.

This chain connects TRBV18 to TRBJ1-1, with TRBD1 as a possible D gene (5 bases). CDR3 length: 15 amino acids. Germline V gene sequence: CDR1 KGHSH, CDR2 LQKENI. V dropped 6 bases and J dropped 1 base, with 15 bases sitting between them. CDR3 sequence: CASSLTQVSNTEAFF. DNA for the CDR3: TGTGCCAGCTCCCTTACACAGGTATCGAACACTGAAGCTTTCTTT.

The V gene is TRBV5-5, the J gene TRBJ1-1; a possible D gene is TRBD1 (6 bases). V gave up 1 base and J gave up 1 base, with 11 bases separating them. The CDR3 consists of 15 residues. CDR1 SGHKS and CDR2 YYEKEE come from the germline V gene (reference sequence). CDR3 in amino acids: CASSLRGNGNTEAFF. The CDR3 coding sequence is TGTGCCAGCAGCTTGAGGGGGAATGGGAACACTGAAGCTTTCTTT.

The J gene is TRBJ2-7, the V gene TRBV28; 11 nucleotides agree with TRBD2. The CDR3 runs to 14 residues. The germline V gene encodes CDR1 MDHEN and CDR2 SYDVKM. Unmatched junction bases numbered 1, after V lost 6 bases and J lost 0 bases. The CDR3: CASRTSGSSYEQYF. CDR3 nucleotides: TGTGCCAGCAGAACTAGCGGGAGCTCCTACGAGCAGTACTTC.

The rearrangement uses TRBV7-2 and TRBJ2-1; D possibly corresponds to TRBD2 (5 bases). Germline V CDR1 and CDR2: SGHTA, FQGNSA. V was clipped by 1 base and J by 2 bases, with 6 bases between them. There are 14 residues in the CDR3. CDR3 protein: CASSLVLAYNEQFF. CDR3 DNA: TGTGCCAGCAGCTTAGTACTAGCCTACAATGAGCAGTTCTTC.

Worth noting for this clone: The sample holds other DNA sequences that translate to the same CDR3. The chain links TRBV5-1 to TRBJ1-2; 9 bases are a match to TRBD1. Germline loops: CDR1 SGHRS, CDR2 YFSETQ. The J segment lost 3 bases and the V segment lost 1 base, leaving 7 bases of the junction unmatched. The CDR3 contains 16 residues. CDR3 nucleotide sequence: TGCGCCAGCAGCTTGTCTCCGGGACAGGGTGACTATGGCTACACCTTC. Translated, it gives CASSLSPGQGDYGYTF. Full variable domain (rest looked up from reference TRBV5-1 and TRBJ1-2): KAGVTQTPRYLIKTRGQQVTLSCSPISGHRSVSWYQQTPGQGLQFLFEYFSETQRNKGNFPGRFSGRQFSNSRSEMNVSTLELGDSALYLCASSLSPGQGDYGYTFGSGTRLTVV.

In its sample, this clone was seen once. The chain links TRBV7-9 to TRBJ1-1, with TRBD1 matching 7 bases. Looked up from germline, CDR1 is SEHNR and CDR2 is FQNEAQ (reference sequence). Unmatched junction bases numbered 6, after V lost 3 bases and J lost 8 bases. The CDR3 covers 13 residues. The CDR3 protein is CASSLGGTVEAFF. The CDR3 nucleotides are TGTGCCAGCAGCTTGGGCGGGACAGTCGAAGCTTTCTTT.

The V gene is TRBV27, the J gene TRBJ2-2, with D possibly being TRBD1 (6 bases). CDR3 size: 15 residues. Germline-derived CDR1 and CDR2 are MNHEY and SMNVEV (reference sequence). Trimming took off 5 bases at V and 1 base at J, with 11 bases between the two ends. The CDR3 reads CASSRNRENTGELFF. The DNA of the CDR3 is TGTGCCAGCAGTCGTAACAGGGAGAACACCGGGGAGCTGTTTTTT.

This chain joins TRBV28 and TRBJ2-1; perhaps TRBD1 as D (5 bases). This CDR3 is built from 19 residues. V was pared by 1 base and J by 0 bases, with 19 bases between. CDR1 is MDHEN, CDR2 SYDVKM, per germline. The CDR3, as DNA: TGTGCCAGCAGTTTATATATCCCCAGGACACTAAGCTCCTACAATGAGCAGTTCTTC. Encoded protein: CASSLYIPRTLSSYNEQFF. The complete variable domain, with remaining parts taken from reference TRBV28 and TRBJ2-1, reads DVKVTQSSRYLVKRTGEKVFLECVQDMDHENMFWYRQDPGLGLRLIYFSYDVKMKEKGDIPEGYSVSREKKERFSLILESASTNQTSMYLCASSLYIPRTLSSYNEQFFGPGTRLTVL.

The chain joins TRBV19 to TRBJ1-4, with unresolved D. The CDR3 spans 15 residues. Trimming took 5 bases from V and 10 from J, leaving 20 bases between them. Per the germline V gene, CDR1 is LNHDA and CDR2 is SQIVND (reference sequence). For the CDR3, the DNA is TGTGCCAGTAGTCTCTCGGGCGAGGGCCGCGGAAAACTGTTTTTT. It is translated as CASSLSGEGRGKLFF.

The chain combines TRBV28 with TRBJ2-5; tentative D call: TRBD1 (5 bases). CDR1 is MDHEN and CDR2 is SYDVKM in the germline V gene. This CDR3 comprises 14 residues. The ends were cut back, 3 bases at V and 6 bases at J, with 14 bases in the middle. CDR3 DNA sequence: TGTGCCAGCAGTTTTCGTCAGGGTAGACAGACCCAGTACTTC. This sequence encodes CASSFRQGRQTQYF.

This clone was seen only once. The chain recombines TRBV7-9 with TRBJ2-7, with 9 positions matching TRBD1. V dropped 5 bases and J dropped 4; count of bases not matched to a gene: 6. The CDR3 is made up of 14 amino acids. Germline CDR1 SEHNR, CDR2 FQNEAQ (reference sequence). This chain's CDR3 is CASSPNRGLYEQYF. The CDR3 coding sequence is TGTGCCAGCAGCCCAAACAGGGGGCTGTACGAGCAGTACTTC.

The chain couples TRBV5-8 to TRBJ2-5; weak D call: TRBD2 (5 bases). Per the germline V gene, CDR1 is SGHTS and CDR2 is YDEGEE. This CDR3 is built from 14 residues. V was trimmed by 1 base and J by 5 bases, leaving 12 bases between them. CDR3 residues: CASSLSGYRETQYF. Here the CDR3 DNA reads TGTGCCAGCAGCTTGTCGGGGTATCGGGAGACCCAGTACTTC.

V gene TRBV9 combines with J gene TRBJ1-3, with D possibly matching TRBD1 (6 bases). Trimming removed 0 bases from V and 4 bases from J, with 14 bases in between. Germline assignment: CDR1 SGDLS and CDR2 YYNGEE. The CDR3 runs 16 residues. CDR3 in amino acids: CASSVESGVAGNTIYF. DNA for the CDR3: TGTGCCAGCAGCGTAGAGTCAGGGGTTGCCGGAAACACCATATATTTT.

V gene TRBV18 combines with J gene TRBJ2-1; a weak D match, TRBD2 (6 bases). The CDR3 runs to 17 residues. V was pared by 1 base and J by 8 bases, with 21 bases between. CDR1 KGHSH and CDR2 LQKENI come from the germline V gene. DNA for the CDR3: TGTGCCAGCTCACCACAACGCGGCGGGAAGGGTAGCGATGAGCAGTTCTTC. This gives the protein CASSPQRGGKGSDEQFF. Full variable domain (rest looked up from reference TRBV18 and TRBJ2-1): NAGVMQNPRHLVRRRGQEARLRCSPMKGHSHVYWYRQLPEEGLKFMVYLQKENIIDESGMPKERFSAEFPKEGPSILRIQQVVRGDSAAYFCASSPQRGGKGSDEQFFGPGTRLTVL.

V gene TRBV27 combines with J gene TRBJ1-5, with D possibly being TRBD1 (5 bases). Between the trimmed V and J ends, which lost 8 bases and 7 bases, there was a span of 15 bases. This CDR3 has 13 amino acids. Per the germline V gene, CDR1 is MNHEY and CDR2 is SMNVEV (reference sequence). In DNA, the CDR3 is TGTGCCAGCGCACCCTCACAGGCCCAGCCCCAGCATTTT. Its translation: CASAPSQAQPQHF.

V usage is TRBV11-2 and J usage is TRBJ1-6, with TRBD1 as a possible D gene (5 bases). The CDR3 sequence is 16 residues long. Trimming pared 2 bases from V and 7 bases from J, leaving 15 bases between. Germline V gives CDR1 SGHAT, CDR2 FQNNGV. The CDR3 loop is CASSLFPDSRNSPLHF. The CDR3 DNA sequence: TGTGCCAGCAGCTTATTCCCCGACAGCCGAAATTCACCCCTCCACTTT.

The chain employs TRBV19 and TRBJ2-7, with TRBD1 matching 10 bases. V trimming: 4 bases; J trimming: 1 base; junction bases outside the gene matches: 7. In germline, CDR1 is LNHDA, CDR2 SQIVND (reference sequence). This CDR3 has 16 residues. The DNA for the CDR3 is TGTGCCAGTAGTAGGAAGGGGACAGGGGTGTCCTACGAGCAGTACTTC. As protein: CASSRKGTGVSYEQYF.

This clone was counted between two and nine times. The chain links TRBV5-6 to TRBJ1-1; no firm D call. The V gene lost 1 base and the J gene lost 2 bases, with 9 bases spanning the gap. The CDR3 has 14 residues. Per germline, CDR1 SGHDT and CDR2 YYEEEE. CDR3 sequence reads: CASSLSTYNTEAFF. The CDR3 DNA follows: TGTGCCAGCAGCTTGAGTACTTACAACACTGAAGCTTTCTTT.

As DNA, the CDR3 is TGTGCCAGCAGTTCTAGCGGGAGGGCGAATGAGCAGTTCTTC. It yields the protein CASSSSGRANEQFF. This chain joins TRBV27 and TRBJ2-1; 12 nucleotides match TRBD2. This CDR3 region has 14 residues. Germline V gene lookup returns CDR1 MNHEY and CDR2 SMNVEV (reference sequence). Trimming cost V 4 bases and J 7 bases; bases outside gene matches: 2.

The chain carries TRBV6-1 and TRBJ2-1; the match to TRBD2 covers 9 bases. The germline CDR1 and CDR2 sequences are MNHNS and SASEGT. This CDR3 has 15 amino acids. The ends lost 1 base at V and 7 bases at J; junction bases unmatched: 5. The CDR3 bases are TGTGCCAGCAGTGAAGGGGTAGCGGGAGTTAATGAGCAGTTCTTC. It is translated as CASSEGVAGVNEQFF.

The chain couples TRBV11-1 to TRBJ2-5, with D hard to call. The V end lost 8 bases, the J end lost 0 bases, and 7 bases lay between the germline ends. CDR3 length: 12 amino acids. The germline V gene has CDR1 SGHAT and CDR2 FQDESV (reference sequence). The CDR3 DNA is TGTGCCAGCGGGCCGGACCAAGAGACCCAGTACTTC. Translated: CASGPDQETQYF.